These T cell receptor beta chains were read from a single sample in a study of cytomegalovirus exposure and HLA in healthy donors. Method: immunoSEQ multiplex PCR; TCRdb's copy keeps in-frame clones and lacks some. This table has 80,000 or so clones, approximately 67% appearing once. Material: PBMCs. Every receptor here comes from a male donor in good health and CMV-seropositive. Both conserved end residues are part of each CDR3. The D gene is left open where the match is weak. Rows may omit the clone size; those that give it use once, few, many or a size class.

D gene: TRBD2
J gene: TRBJ2-3
V gene: TRBV7-2
clone size: .
CDR3 protein: CASSLDGGGSDTQYF
CDR3 DNA: TGTGCCAGCAGCTTAGACGGGGGGGGGTCAGATACGCAGTATTTT

D gene: TRBD1
J gene: TRBJ2-5
V gene: TRBV14
clone size: few
CDR3 protein: CASSPGQGRGETQYF
CDR3 DNA: TGTGCCAGCAGCCCGGGACAGGGGAGAGGAGAGACCCAGTACTTC

D gene: .
J gene: TRBJ2-5
V gene: TRBV9
clone size: .
CDR3 protein: CASSVGRGFVSQETQYF
CDR3 DNA: TGTGCCAGCAGCGTCGGCCGGGGGTTTGTATCTCAGGAGACCCAGTACTTC

D gene: .
J gene: TRBJ2-3
V gene: TRBV9
clone size: .
CDR3 protein: CASSVGQASTDTQYF
CDR3 DNA: TGTGCCAGCAGCGTAGGACAGGCTAGCACAGATACGCAGTATTTT

D gene: .
J gene: TRBJ2-5
V gene: TRBV5-7
clone size: once
CDR3 protein: CASSFEATQYF
CDR3 DNA: TGTGCCAGCAGCTTCGAGGCTACCCAGTACTTC

D gene: TRBD1
J gene: TRBJ1-2
V gene: TRBV5-4
clone size: few
CDR3 protein: CASSLDRDGYTF
CDR3 DNA: TGTGCCAGCAGCTTAGACAGGGATGGCTACACCTTC

D gene: TRBD1
J gene: TRBJ1-6
V gene: TRBV6-1
clone size: few
CDR3 protein: CASSVTGARNYNSPLHF
CDR3 DNA: TGTGCCAGCAGTGTAACAGGGGCCCGAAACTATAATTCACCCCTCCACTTT

D gene: TRBD1
J gene: TRBJ1-6
V gene: TRBV28
clone size: .
CDR3 protein: CASSLRDRGNSPLHF
CDR3 DNA: TGTGCCAGCAGTTTAAGGGACAGGGGTAATTCACCCCTCCACTTT

D gene: .
J gene: TRBJ2-1
V gene: TRBV6-1
clone size: .
CDR3 protein: CASSEAHSHGYNEQFF
CDR3 DNA: TGTGCCAGCAGTGAAGCTCACAGCCACGGCTACAATGAGCAGTTCTTC

D gene: TRBD2
J gene: TRBJ2-3
V gene: TRBV28
clone size: .
CDR3 protein: CASKTAGGTDTQYF
CDR3 DNA: TGTGCCAGCAAGACAGCGGGAGGCACAGATACGCAGTATTTT

D gene: .
J gene: TRBJ1-1
V gene: TRBV18
clone size: few
CDR3 protein: CASSLEENTEAFF
CDR3 DNA: TGTGCCAGCTCACTTGAGGAGAACACTGAAGCTTTCTTT

D gene: TRBD1
J gene: TRBJ1-6
V gene: TRBV11-1
clone size: once
CDR3 protein: CASSARDRNSPLHF
CDR3 DNA: TGTGCCAGCAGCGCCCGGGACAGAAATTCACCCCTCCACTTT

D gene: .
J gene: TRBJ1-5
V gene: TRBV6-1
clone size: few
CDR3 protein: CASSEDRQVREPQHF
CDR3 DNA: TGTGCCAGCAGTGAAGACAGGCAGGTAAGGGAGCCCCAGCATTTT

D gene: TRBD2
J gene: TRBJ2-1
V gene: TRBV5-1
clone size: .
CDR3 protein: CASSQTSGRIKEPSNEQFF
CDR3 DNA: TGCGCCAGCAGTCAAACTAGCGGGAGGATTAAGGAGCCTAGCAATGAGCAGTTCTTC

D gene: .
J gene: TRBJ1-2
V gene: TRBV6-1
clone size: .
CDR3 protein: CATQGGNYGYTF
CDR3 DNA: TGTGCCACTCAGGGAGGCAACTATGGCTACACCTTC

D gene: .
J gene: TRBJ1-1
V gene: TRBV4-1
clone size: .
CDR3 protein: CASSQDFQDTSNTEAFF
CDR3 DNA: TGCGCCAGCAGCCAAGATTTTCAAGATACATCGAACACTGAAGCTTTCTTT

D gene: .
J gene: TRBJ1-3
V gene: TRBV28
clone size: once
CDR3 protein: CASRPPGQSSGNTIYF
CDR3 DNA: TGTGCCAGCAGACCACCGGGACAAAGCTCTGGAAACACCATATATTTT

D gene: .
J gene: TRBJ1-1
V gene: TRBV11-2
clone size: .
CDR3 protein: CASSLDRVVRSTEAFF
CDR3 DNA: TGTGCCAGCAGCTTAGATCGGGTGGTTAGGTCCACTGAAGCTTTCTTT

D gene: .
J gene: TRBJ2-7
V gene: TRBV30
clone size: few
CDR3 protein: CAWSPRGFASYEQYF
CDR3 DNA: TGTGCCTGGAGTCCTCGGGGGTTTGCCTCCTACGAGCAGTACTTC

D gene: .
J gene: TRBJ2-3
V gene: TRBV11-3
clone size: .
CDR3 protein: CASSLGDYPTDTQYF
CDR3 DNA: TGTGCCAGCAGCTTAGGAGACTACCCTACAGATACGCAGTATTTT

D gene: .
J gene: TRBJ2-4
V gene: TRBV28
clone size: .
CDR3 protein: CASSPWPFVAKNIQYF
CDR3 DNA: TGTGCCAGCAGCCCATGGCCGTTTGTAGCCAAAAACATTCAGTACTTC

D gene: .
J gene: TRBJ1-1
V gene: TRBV11-2
clone size: .
CDR3 protein: CASSPLGGGTEAFF
CDR3 DNA: TGTGCCAGCAGCCCTCTGGGGGGGGGCACTGAAGCTTTCTTT

D gene: TRBD1
J gene: TRBJ1-2
V gene: TRBV29-1
clone size: few
CDR3 protein: CSVEGQGPARGYTF
CDR3 DNA: TGCAGCGTTGAAGGACAGGGGCCGGCTCGAGGCTACACCTTC

D gene: .
J gene: TRBJ2-2
V gene: TRBV4-2
clone size: medium-sized
CDR3 protein: CATGSGLGTGELFF
CDR3 DNA: TGTGCGACGGGGTCGGGGTTAGGCACCGGGGAGCTGTTTTTT

D gene: TRBD1
J gene: TRBJ2-1
V gene: TRBV27
clone size: .
CDR3 protein: CASRGGQLPYNEQFF
CDR3 DNA: TGTGCCAGCAGAGGGGGACAGTTACCCTACAATGAGCAGTTCTTC

D gene: .
J gene: TRBJ1-2
V gene: TRBV7-6
clone size: .
CDR3 protein: CASSLRVGENYGYTF
CDR3 DNA: TGTGCCAGCAGCTTACGGGTAGGGGAAAACTATGGCTACACCTTC

D gene: .
J gene: TRBJ2-3
V gene: TRBV11-2
clone size: once
CDR3 protein: CASSLEGREADTQYF
CDR3 DNA: TGTGCCAGCAGCTTAGAGGGCAGGGAGGCAGATACGCAGTATTTT

D gene: TRBD1
J gene: TRBJ2-7
V gene: TRBV29-1
clone size: .
CDR3 protein: CSVDVTGVSYEQYF
CDR3 DNA: TGCAGCGTGGATGTGACAGGGGTCTCCTACGAGCAGTACTTC

D gene: TRBD1
J gene: TRBJ1-4
V gene: TRBV6-6
clone size: .
CDR3 protein: CASSSGTVRTEKLFF
CDR3 DNA: TGTGCCAGCAGTTCCGGGACAGTGAGGACTGAAAAACTGTTTTTT

D gene: TRBD1
J gene: TRBJ1-1
V gene: TRBV9
clone size: .
CDR3 protein: CASSASTGEMNTEAFF
CDR3 DNA: TGTGCCAGCAGCGCATCGACAGGGGAGATGAACACTGAAGCTTTCTTT

D gene: TRBD1
J gene: TRBJ1-2
V gene: TRBV7-9
clone size: few
CDR3 protein: CASSPGTGWDYGYTF
CDR3 DNA: TGTGCCAGCAGCCCAGGGACAGGGTGGGACTATGGCTACACCTTC

D gene: .
J gene: TRBJ1-5
V gene: TRBV19
clone size: .
CDR3 protein: CASRVEGNQPQHF
CDR3 DNA: TGTGCCAGTAGGGTAGAAGGCAATCAGCCCCAGCATTTT

D gene: .
J gene: TRBJ2-7
V gene: TRBV19
clone size: .
CDR3 protein: CASSMSGNVYEQYF
CDR3 DNA: TGTGCCAGTAGTATGTCAGGAAATGTATACGAGCAGTACTTC

D gene: .
J gene: TRBJ2-5
V gene: TRBV10-1
clone size: .
CDR3 protein: CASRSPPPQGRGETQYF
CDR3 DNA: TGCGCCAGCAGGTCACCCCCTCCACAGGGTAGGGGGGAGACCCAGTACTTC

D gene: TRBD2
J gene: TRBJ2-7
V gene: TRBV6-1
clone size: .
CDR3 protein: CASSISGSYEQYF
CDR3 DNA: TGTGCCAGCAGCATTAGCGGGAGTTACGAGCAGTACTTC

D gene: .
J gene: TRBJ2-2
V gene: TRBV10-1
clone size: .
CDR3 protein: CASSESEGSGGTGELFF
CDR3 DNA: TGCGCCAGCAGTGAGTCGGAGGGTAGCGGCGGCACCGGGGAGCTGTTTTTT

D gene: .
J gene: TRBJ1-2
V gene: TRBV6-5
clone size: few
CDR3 protein: CASSYGLNYGYTF
CDR3 DNA: TGTGCCAGCAGTTACGGACTGAACTATGGCTACACCTTC

D gene: .
J gene: TRBJ1-2
V gene: TRBV6-1
clone size: .
CDR3 protein: CASTRGRDYGYTF
CDR3 DNA: TGTGCCAGCACCCGGGGGAGAGACTATGGCTACACCTTC

D gene: TRBD1
J gene: TRBJ1-3
V gene: TRBV14
clone size: few
CDR3 protein: CASSPNRGRGNTIYF
CDR3 DNA: TGTGCCAGCAGTCCCAACAGGGGGCGAGGAAACACCATATATTTT

D gene: TRBD2
J gene: TRBJ2-4
V gene: TRBV10-2
clone size: few
CDR3 protein: CASSESRGGNIQYF
CDR3 DNA: TGCGCCAGCAGTGAGTCGCGGGGGGGAAACATTCAGTACTTC

D gene: .
J gene: TRBJ2-7
V gene: TRBV5-3
clone size: few
CDR3 protein: CARSSIRDTTYEQYF
CDR3 DNA: TGTGCCAGAAGCTCCATCAGGGACACTACCTACGAGCAGTACTTC

D gene: TRBD1
J gene: TRBJ2-7
V gene: TRBV7-2
clone size: .
CDR3 protein: CASSFSAGGTCEQYF
CDR3 DNA: TGTGCCAGCAGCTTTAGTGCAGGGGGAACCTGCGAGCAGTACTTC

D gene: .
J gene: TRBJ1-4
V gene: TRBV23-1
clone size: .
CDR3 protein: CASSHGGREKLFF
CDR3 DNA: TGCGCCAGCAGTCATGGAGGGAGGGAAAAACTGTTTTTT

D gene: TRBD2
J gene: TRBJ2-7
V gene: TRBV4-2
clone size: .
CDR3 protein: CASSQEIAGTYEQYF
CDR3 DNA: TGTGCCAGCAGCCAAGAAATAGCGGGAACCTACGAGCAGTACTTC

D gene: .
J gene: TRBJ2-5
V gene: TRBV9
clone size: few
CDR3 protein: CASSNRDWGQETQYF
CDR3 DNA: TGTGCCAGCAGCAACCGGGACTGGGGTCAAGAGACCCAGTACTTC

D gene: .
J gene: TRBJ1-5
V gene: TRBV6-1
clone size: .
CDR3 protein: CAAAIRTGSNQPQHF
CDR3 DNA: TGTGCCGCCGCGATACGTACAGGGAGCAATCAGCCCCAGCATTTT

D gene: TRBD1
J gene: TRBJ1-5
V gene: TRBV30
clone size: .
CDR3 protein: CAWSSPGTGIGYGNQPQHF
CDR3 DNA: TGTGCCTGGAGTTCCCCCGGGACAGGGATAGGATATGGCAATCAGCCCCAGCATTTT

D gene: TRBD2
J gene: TRBJ2-1
V gene: TRBV7-3
clone size: .
CDR3 protein: CASSSAGGRGSYNEQFF
CDR3 DNA: TGTGCCAGCAGCTCCGCGGGGGGCAGGGGCTCCTACAATGAGCAGTTCTTC

D gene: .
J gene: TRBJ1-2
V gene: TRBV19
clone size: few
CDR3 protein: CATDSFYGYTF
CDR3 DNA: TGTGCCACCGACAGCTTCTATGGCTACACCTTC

D gene: TRBD2
J gene: TRBJ2-1
V gene: TRBV7-2
clone size: few
CDR3 protein: CASSLVRGRATNEQFF
CDR3 DNA: TGTGCCAGCAGCTTAGTCCGGGGGAGGGCCACGAATGAGCAGTTCTTC

D gene: .
J gene: TRBJ1-1
V gene: TRBV11-3
clone size: .
CDR3 protein: CASSSPQATLMNTEAFF
CDR3 DNA: TGTGCCAGCAGCTCTCCCCAGGCGACCCTGATGAACACTGAAGCTTTCTTT

D gene: TRBD2
J gene: TRBJ2-1
V gene: TRBV5-1
clone size: .
CDR3 protein: CASSYGLAGQDEQFF
CDR3 DNA: TGCGCCAGCAGCTACGGACTAGCGGGCCAGGATGAGCAGTTCTTC

D gene: .
J gene: TRBJ2-7
V gene: TRBV2
clone size: .
CDR3 protein: CASSPLARGQVEQYF
CDR3 DNA: TGTGCCAGCAGCCCACTTGCCAGGGGACAAGTCGAGCAGTACTTC

D gene: .
J gene: TRBJ1-1
V gene: TRBV7-2
clone size: once
CDR3 protein: CASSGDSLNTEAFF
CDR3 DNA: TGTGCCAGCAGCGGCGACAGCTTGAACACTGAAGCTTTCTTT